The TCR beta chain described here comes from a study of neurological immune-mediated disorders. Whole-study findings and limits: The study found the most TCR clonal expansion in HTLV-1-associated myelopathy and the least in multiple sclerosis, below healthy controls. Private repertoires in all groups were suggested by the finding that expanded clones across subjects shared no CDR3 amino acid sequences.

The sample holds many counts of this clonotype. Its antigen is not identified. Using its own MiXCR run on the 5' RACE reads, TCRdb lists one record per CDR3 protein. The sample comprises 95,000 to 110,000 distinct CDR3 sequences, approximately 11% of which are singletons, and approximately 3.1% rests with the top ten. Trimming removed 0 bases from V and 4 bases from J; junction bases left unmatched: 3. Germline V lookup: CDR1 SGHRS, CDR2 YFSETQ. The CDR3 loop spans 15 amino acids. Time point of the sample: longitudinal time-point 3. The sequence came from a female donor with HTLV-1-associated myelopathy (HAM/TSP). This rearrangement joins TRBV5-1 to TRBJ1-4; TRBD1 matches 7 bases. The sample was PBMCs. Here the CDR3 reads CASSLGTGGNEKLFF. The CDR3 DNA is TGCGCCAGCAGCTTGGGGACAGGTGGTAATGAAAAACTGTTTTTT.